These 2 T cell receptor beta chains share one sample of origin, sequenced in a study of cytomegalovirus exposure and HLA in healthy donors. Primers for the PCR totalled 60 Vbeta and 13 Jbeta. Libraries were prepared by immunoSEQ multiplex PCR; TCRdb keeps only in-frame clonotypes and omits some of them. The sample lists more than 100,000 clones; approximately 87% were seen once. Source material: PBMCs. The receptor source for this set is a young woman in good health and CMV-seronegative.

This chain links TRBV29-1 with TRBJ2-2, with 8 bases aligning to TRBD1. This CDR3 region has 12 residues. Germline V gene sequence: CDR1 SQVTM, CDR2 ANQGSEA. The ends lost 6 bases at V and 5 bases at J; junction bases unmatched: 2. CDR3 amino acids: CSVWTGTGELFF. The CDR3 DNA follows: TGCAGCGTCTGGACAGGGACCGGGGAGCTGTTTTTT.

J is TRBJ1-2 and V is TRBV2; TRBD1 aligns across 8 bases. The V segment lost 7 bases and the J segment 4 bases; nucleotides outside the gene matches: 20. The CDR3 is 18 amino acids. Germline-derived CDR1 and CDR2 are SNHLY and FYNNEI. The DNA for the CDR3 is TGTGCCAGCAATCTATACGGGACAGGAGCCGCCAATATCTATGGCTACACCTTC. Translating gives CASNLYGTGAANIYGYTF.